Listed below are T cell receptor beta chains from one sample, sequenced in a study of blood T cell repertoires in COVID-19. Repertoires were generated with immunoSEQ multiplex PCR, while TCRdb's copy carries only in-frame clones and drops some. Of approximately 180,000 clones listed, 87% are singletons. The sequenced sample was peripheral blood. These receptors all stem from a woman between 65 and 79 years old with COVID-19, enrolled during active disease. Each CDR3 is given with its conserved first and last residue. D genes are given only for firm matches. Clone size, where shown, is once, few, many, or a class for clones that have expanded.

D gene | J gene | clone size | V gene | CDR3 protein | CDR3 DNA
NA | TRBJ2-3 | NA | TRBV11-2 | CASSPRWRRGGDTQYF | TGTGCCAGCAGCCCACGCTGGCGGAGGGGGGGGGACACGCAGTATTTT
TRBD2 | TRBJ2-3 | NA | TRBV19 | CATTSGGTDTQYF | TGTGCCACAACTAGCGGAGGCACAGATACGCAGTATTTT
TRBD2 | TRBJ2-1 | NA | TRBV12-3/TRBV12-4 | CASTRTSDEQFF | TGTGCCAGCACTAGGACTAGCGATGAGCAGTTCTTC
TRBD1 | TRBJ2-7 | NA | TRBV7-6 | CASSLGTGGSYEQYF | TGTGCCAGCAGCTTAGGGACAGGGGGTTCCTACGAGCAGTACTTC
NA | TRBJ1-2 | NA | TRBV19 | CASSMVEGTYYGYTF | TGTGCCAGTAGTATGGTCGAGGGGACTTACTATGGCTACACCTTC
NA | TRBJ2-3 | NA | TRBV5-1 | CASSPQGPDTQYF | TGCGCCAGCAGCCCTCAGGGGCCAGATACGCAGTATTTT
NA | TRBJ1-1 | NA | TRBV7-6 | CASRRLGRDTEAFF | TGTGCCAGCAGACGCCTAGGGAGGGACACTGAAGCTTTCTTT
TRBD2 | TRBJ2-2 | NA | TRBV7-3 | CASSRGLAGGPDISAGELFF | TGTGCCAGCAGCCGTGGACTAGCGGGAGGCCCGGACATATCGGCCGGGGAGCTGTTTTTT
TRBD2 | TRBJ2-7 | NA | TRBV5-1 | CASSWGGLSGHEQYF | TGCGCCAGCAGCTGGGGGGGACTGTCGGGACACGAGCAGTACTTC
NA | TRBJ2-1 | NA | TRBV30 | CAWSNFPNEQFF | TGTGCCTGGAGCAATTTTCCCAATGAGCAGTTCTTC
TRBD2 | TRBJ2-3 | NA | TRBV11-2 | CASSSGLAGAGSTDTQYF | TGTGCCAGCAGCTCGGGACTAGCGGGGGCTGGGAGCACAGATACGCAGTATTTT
TRBD1 | TRBJ1-1 | once | TRBV2 | CASSDSTGGDTEAFF | TGTGCCAGCAGCGACTCGACAGGGGGAGACACTGAAGCTTTCTTT
NA | TRBJ1-2 | NA | TRBV30 | CAWSGGGNYGYTF | TGTGCCTGGAGTGGAGGGGGTAACTATGGCTACACCTTC
NA | TRBJ1-1 | NA | TRBV11-3 | CASSSTGEGSVTEAFF | TGTGCCAGCAGCTCGACCGGGGAGGGATCGGTCACTGAAGCTTTCTTT